This TCR beta chain was obtained from a study of shared clonotypes between healthy human individuals. Germline values: CDR1 SGHKS, CDR2 YYEKEE (reference sequence). V lost 6 bases and J lost 11; bases outside the gene matches: 5. The CDR3 runs 11 residues. Only in-frame clones appear in the TCRdb table, and some are missing; sequencing was by immunoSEQ multiplex PCR. The sample yields about 600,000 clones, less than 98% seen once. The sequencing sample was made of naive CD4+ T cells sorted from blood. As for subset: CD45RA+ positively selected. V is TRBV5-5 and J is TRBJ1-1, with 9 bases identical to TRBD1. This receptor was taken from a woman aged 30 to 39 in good health. The CDR3 DNA follows: TGTGCCAGCACCCGGACAGGGGCGGCTTTCTTT. Translated, it gives CASTRTGAAFF.